This entry features one TCR beta chain sequence. The antigen is undetermined. The data stem from a study of early T cells in non-severe SARS-CoV-2 infection. Whole-study findings and limits: Sequences matched to VDJdb favored anti-spike CD8 responses, while private and CD4 specificities were missed.

Unique molecular identifiers (one per individual cDNA molecule) were attached. TCRdb called the 5' RACE reads again in MiXCR, with one record for every CDR3 protein. The table includes 68,000 or so distinct CDR3 sequences, roughly 13% detected once. With 8 bases removed from V and 2 bases from J, the gap between germline ends came to 17 bases. This CDR3 has 15 residues. The chain carries TRBV12-3 or TRBV12-4 and TRBJ2-3; a possible D gene is TRBD1 (6 bases). The sample taken for sequencing was whole blood. The origin of this receptor is an adult who was a healthcare worker with PCR-confirmed SARS-CoV-2 infection or an uninfected control (not recorded which). CDR3 in amino acids: CASGHRDGATDTQYF. CDR3 bases: TGTGCCAGCGGCCACAGGGATGGGGCCACAGATACGCAGTATTTT.